Below are 14 T cell receptor beta chains sequenced from a single sample in a study of vaccination and CD4 T cells after COVID-19. The Oncomine TCR Beta short-read assay was applied to DNA of cultured CD4+ T cells. TCRdb reprocessed the PCR reads via MiXCR and lists one record per CDR3 protein. The table records approximately 2,800 distinct CDR3 sequences, 20% to 30% of them present only once. Treatment denoted: roughly ten-day PBMC culture with coronavirus spike peptide pools or control peptides (ViraFEST assay). These receptors have no identified antigens. The sequencing used CD4+ T cells from blood, cultured in vitro, collected after SARS-CoV-2 vaccination. All receptors come from a human donor who had recovered from COVID-19.

This chain joins TRBV6-1 and TRBJ2-7; possible D gene TRBD2, 5 bases. The germline CDR1 and CDR2 sequences are MNHNS and SASEGT. V lost 6 bases and J lost 2, with 8 bases in between. This CDR3 has 12 amino acids. The CDR3 DNA reads TGTGCCAGCAGGGGAGAAACCTACGAGCAGTACTTC. Translating it yields CASRGETYEQYF.

Judged by abundance, this clonotype is medium-sized. The chain joins TRBV20-1 to TRBJ1-5; D uncertain. CDR1 and CDR2 (germline): DFQATT, SNEGSKA (reference sequence). CDR3 length equals 13 residues. The ends were cut back, 2 bases at V and 11 bases at J, with 16 bases in the middle. The CDR3 reads CSARSGVKSTQHF. CDR3 DNA: TGCAGTGCTAGATCTGGGGTTAAGTCGACCCAGCATTTT.

By sample share, this clonotype is medium-sized. The V gene is TRBV7-2, the J gene TRBJ2-7, with 8 bases matching TRBD2. The CDR3 contains 15 residues. The trim removed 5 bases at V and 3 bases at J, leaving 9 bases unmatched. Germline V gene lookup returns CDR1 SGHTA and CDR2 FQGNSA. CDR3 in DNA: TGTGCCAGCAGCCGGGCGGGGGGCGTAATCTACGAGCAGTACTTC. Its protein product is CASSRAGGVIYEQYF.

This clonotype came up a few times. The rearrangement links TRBV27 to TRBJ2-2; TRBD1 matches at 8 bases. The germline gives CDR1 MNHEY, CDR2 SMNVEV (reference sequence). CDR3 length: 14 amino acids. After removal of 3 bases from V and 5 bases from J, the junction contained 2 bases not matched to a gene. CDR3 in amino acids: CASSLYRGTGELFF. For the CDR3, the DNA is TGTGCCAGCAGTTTGTACAGGGGGACCGGGGAGCTGTTTTTT.

This sequence joins TRBV10-3 and TRBJ2-5, with TRBD2 as a possible D gene (6 bases). CDR3 length: 13 residues. CDR1 and CDR2 (germline): ENHRY, SYGVKD. Trimming shortened V by 10 bases and J by 5 bases, and 17 bases separated the two germline ends. This CDR3 reads CASSISGEETQYF. The CDR3 coding sequence is TGTGCCAGCTCAATCTCGGGGGAGGAGACCCAGTACTTC.

This clonotype was counted a few times. The gene calls are TRBV10-3 and TRBJ2-1; D call uncertain. Germline CDR1 is ENHRY and CDR2 is SYGVKD. This CDR3 spans 12 amino acids. The V and J ends lost 8 bases and 4 bases respectively, with 9 bases between them. The CDR3 loop is CAIVSEYNEQFF. The CDR3, as DNA: TGTGCCATCGTGTCGGAGTACAATGAGCAGTTCTTC.

The rearrangement links TRBV28 to TRBJ2-7; D is unresolved. This CDR3 region has 14 residues. Germline V gene sequence: CDR1 MDHEN, CDR2 SYDVKM. V gave up 4 bases and J gave up 2 bases, with 12 bases separating them. The CDR3 reads CASSWTVFPYEQYF. Here the CDR3 DNA reads TGTGCCAGCAGTTGGACGGTATTTCCCTACGAGCAGTACTTC.

In its sample, this clonotype is medium-sized (0.01 to 0.1%). This chain uses TRBV6-2 or TRBV6-3 with TRBJ1-2; 7 bases align to TRBD1. Germline values: CDR1 MNHEY, CDR2 SVGEGT. The junction had 4 bases not matched to a gene; V was cut back by 2 bases and J by 4 bases. There are 14 residues in the CDR3. DNA of the CDR3: TGTGCCAGCAGTTACCCCGGGACAGTCTATGGCTACACCTTC. Its translation is CASSYPGTVYGYTF.

This sequence joins TRBV18 and TRBJ2-7; D is uncertain. The CDR3 has 13 residues. Germline CDR1 is KGHSH and CDR2 is LQKENI. Trimming removed 2 bases from V and 2 bases from J, with 7 bases in between. This CDR3 is CASSPTLPYEQYF. Written as DNA, the CDR3 is TGTGCCAGCTCACCAACCCTCCCCTACGAGCAGTACTTC. Drawing the rest from reference TRBV18 and TRBJ2-7, the complete variable domain is NAGVMQNPRHLVRRRGQEARLRCSPMKGHSHVYWYRQLPEEGLKFMVYLQKENIIDESGMPKERFSAEFPKEGPSILRIQQVVRGDSAAYFCASSPTLPYEQYFGPGTRLTVT.

The CDR3 here is CASSPGLAGGSREQYF. In DNA form, the CDR3 reads TGTGCCAGCAGCCCGGGACTAGCGGGGGGGTCGAGGGAGCAGTACTTC. This rearrangement joins TRBV5-4 to TRBJ2-7, with TRBD2 matching 16 bases. This CDR3 contains 16 residues. Germline lookup yields CDR1 SGHNT and CDR2 YYREEE (reference sequence). J gave up 7 bases and V 4 bases, and 8 bases lay outside the gene matches.

By frequency in the sample, this clonotype is large. The chain uses TRBV6-1 and TRBJ2-5; the match to TRBD2 covers 8 bases. V gave up 7 bases and J gave up 4 bases; unmatched junction bases: 8. Germline lookup yields CDR1 MNHNS and CDR2 SASEGT. CDR3 size: 14 residues. The CDR3 nucleotides are TGTGCCAGCAAATCCCGGGGGGGAGCAGAGACCCAGTACTTC. It translates to CASKSRGGAETQYF.

The V call is TRBV5-1, the J call TRBJ1-2, with 9 bases aligning to TRBD1. The trim removed 3 bases at V and 6 bases at J, leaving 9 bases unmatched. The CDR3 has 15 amino acids. Looked up from germline, CDR1 is SGHRS and CDR2 is YFSETQ. The CDR3 DNA sequence: TGCGCCAGCAGCTCGGGGACAGGGCCGAGGAATGGCTACACCTTC. The encoded protein is CASSSGTGPRNGYTF.

This chain's CDR3 is CASSYSRDTSWQYF. The CDR3 DNA sequence: TGTGCCAGCAGTTACTCGCGGGACACATCTTGGCAGTACTTC. The V gene is TRBV6-5, the J gene TRBJ2-7, with D possibly called TRBD1 or TRBD2 (6 bases each). Trimming removed 0 bases from V and 9 bases from J, with 15 bases in between. CDR1 and CDR2 from the germline V gene are MNHEY and SVGAGI. CDR3 length equals 14 residues.

The V call is TRBV15, the J call TRBJ2-2; D unclear. Germline CDR1 and CDR2: LNHNV and YYDKDF (reference sequence). V was pared by 1 base and J by 6 bases, with 15 bases between. There are 16 residues in the CDR3. In DNA form, the CDR3 reads TGTGCCACCAGCAGAGTTGATGAGGTGCCATCCGGGGAGCTGTTTTTT. It encodes CATSRVDEVPSGELFF.